This T cell receptor beta chain was found in a study of T cells in women clearing cervical HPV infection. Study-wide results and caveats: TRBV6-7 abundance was lower in cases than controls (around 0.11% versus 0.16%).

On this clone itself: Its specificity is unknown. The read ends 3 residues shy of where the CDR3 ends; the end is completed using the germline J gene.

The CDR3 runs 12 residues. In germline, CDR1 is LGHNT, CDR2 FRNRAP. TCR beta CDR3 amplified by multiplex PCR from about 1200 ng genomic DNA. Method: immunoSEQ multiplex PCR; TCRdb's copy keeps in-frame clones and lacks some. This table holds about 20,000 clones. What was sequenced was blood buffy coat. The chain links TRBV12-5 to TRBJ1-1; D not resolved. This receptor was identified in a woman aged 18 to 75 with a cervical HPV16 infection that either progressed to CIN3+ or cleared (not recorded which). The CDR3 DNA, read in part, is TGTGCTAGTGGTTTGGTACAAGGCAGA. It specifies CASGLVQGR. The full CDR3 sequence reads CASGLVQGRAFF.